The clone carrying this T cell receptor (beta chain) turned up a few times. Its cognate antigen is unknown. Germline V gives CDR1 ENHRY, CDR2 SYGVKD. The trim removed 6 bases at V and 4 bases at J, leaving 5 bases unmatched. The CDR3 spans 14 residues. This sample is drawn from a study of post-analysis software for immune sequencing data. Study-wide results and limits: Higher frequency in patients than in controls was seen for roughly five TRBV segments, with TRBV5-6, TRBV5-1 and TRBV20-1 among them.

Libraries were made from TCR beta cDNA, and they carried unique molecular identifiers. TCRdb re-called the PCR reads with MiXCR, one entry per CDR3 protein. Altogether 350,000 to 450,000 distinct CDR3 sequences are present, about a third being singletons, with the ten largest covering around an eighth. The sequenced material came from blood. The rearrangement joins TRBV10-3 to TRBJ2-7; 11 bases align to TRBD1. The sequence was collected from a girl aged 5 to 17 with multiple sclerosis. The CDR3: CAIREDRGPYEQYF. For the CDR3, the DNA is TGTGCCATCAGGGAGGACAGGGGGCCTTACGAGCAGTACTTC.